This T cell receptor (beta chain) was sequenced for a study of regulatory T cells in long-lasting Graves disease. Looking at the study overall: Positivity for TSH receptor antibodies plus over 5 years of antithyroid drugs meant persistent Graves' disease. The study, taken as a whole, reports: Persistent cases favored TRBV28, TRBJ1-2 and TRBJ2-5.

Comments on this clonotype: Its antigen remains unidentified.

Building of the TCR beta libraries involved iRepertoire HTBI primers and Arm-PCR of CDR3 regions. Original handling: Looking across samples, the authors found some 67 TRBV and 14 to 15 TRBJ segments. TCRdb recomputed calls from the multiplex PCR reads with MiXCR, one row per CDR3 protein. The V and J calls were determined by TCRdb, not by the authors. The table shows about 460,000 distinct CDR3 sequences, with 20% to 25% occurring only once. With 0 bases removed from V and 9 bases from J, the gap between germline ends came to 11 bases. The CDR3 length is 12 residues. Per the germline V gene, CDR1 is DFQATT and CDR2 is SNEGSKA (reference sequence). Indicated time point: persistent/refractory GD, antithyroid drugs over 5 years with positive TRAb. From PBMCs, RNA was extracted and then used to make the TCR library. Diagnosing Graves' disease relied on the American Thyroid Association guidelines.

The chain combines TRBV20-1 with TRBJ1-1; D is possibly TRBD1 (5 bases). The sequence derives from a female donor with Graves disease. Sequenced material: peripheral blood mononuclear cells (PBMCs), taken when the disease was refractory, from a patient treated with antithyroid drugs. This chain's CDR3 is CSAREGDGKAFF. The CDR3 DNA reads TGCAGTGCTAGAGAGGGGGACGGGAAAGCTTTCTTT.